The clone carrying this T cell receptor beta chain was found once. The data derive from a study of blood T cell repertoires in COVID-19. Study-wide context: T cells, B-cell-depleted T cells, or PBMCs provided the cDNA or gDNA that served as material.

The CDR3 has 15 residues. Trimming at V came to 4 bases and at J to 6 bases, leaving 12 bases not matched to a gene. CDR1 and CDR2 from the germline V gene are GTSNPN and SVGIG (reference sequence). Assay: immunoSEQ multiplex PCR; the TCRdb copy retains only in-frame clones and omits some. The sample contains around 250,000 clones, around 80% of which appear only once. The sequencing sample was made of PBMCs or T cells enriched from blood (not recorded which). The chain couples TRBV30 to TRBJ1-5; TRBD1 matches 7 bases. This TCR was sampled from a young man with acute COVID-19. CDR3 amino acids: CAWTPRGSFSQPQHF. The DNA for the CDR3 is TGTGCCTGGACCCCCAGGGGGAGTTTCAGTCAGCCCCAGCATTTT.